What follows are 20 T cell receptor beta chains derived from one specimen sequenced in a study of OX40 agonist ivuxolimab in advanced cancers. TCRdb's table, derived via immunoSEQ multiplex PCR, lists solely in-frame clones and lacks some. This repertoire shows 85,000 to 100,000 clones, approximately 90% found once; its top ten account for 0.79%. The sample here was CD4+ or CD8+ T cells sorted from blood, taken in a trial of the OX40 agonist ivuxolimab. All receptors derive from an adult with an advanced solid tumor such as melanoma, head and neck, liver or kidney cancer.

The chain couples TRBV14 to TRBJ2-2; weak D call: TRBD1 (6 bases). Germline V gives CDR1 SGHDN, CDR2 FVKESK. V lost 3 bases and J 3 bases, leaving 11 bases between the germline ends. The CDR3 runs to 15 residues. The DNA of the CDR3 is TGTGCCAGCAGCCAGGCCGGACAGTACACCGGGGAGCTGTTTTTT. It specifies CASSQAGQYTGELFF.

The chain links TRBV9 to TRBJ2-2; perhaps TRBD2 as D (5 bases). The CDR3 contains 14 residues. V was trimmed by 6 bases and J by 1 base, leaving 10 bases between them. Germline lookup yields CDR1 SGDLS and CDR2 YYNGEE. The CDR3: CASNSRVNTGELFF. CDR3 nucleotides: TGTGCCAGCAACTCGAGGGTGAACACCGGGGAGCTGTTTTTT.

V is TRBV11-2 and J is TRBJ1-3, with D hard to call. Trimming pared 1 base from V and 0 bases from J, leaving 16 bases between. The CDR3 spans 18 residues. The V gene's germline CDR1 is SGHAT and CDR2 FQNNGV. CDR3 sequence reads: CASSLGLSPARSGNTIYF. CDR3 in DNA: TGTGCCAGCAGCTTAGGACTTTCTCCGGCCCGCTCTGGAAACACCATATATTTT.

The V gene is TRBV4-1, the J gene TRBJ1-2, with D possibly TRBD1 on 5 matching bases. Deletions cut 1 base from V and 4 bases from J, with 13 bases between. This CDR3 contains 15 residues. CDR1 and CDR2 (germline): MGHRA, YSYEKL. In DNA, the CDR3 is TGCGCCAGCAGCCAAGCCGTGTTGGGGCCCTATGGCTACACCTTC. It codes for CASSQAVLGPYGYTF.

The chain couples TRBV27 to TRBJ1-6, with a possible D match to TRBD1 (5 bases). Germline V gives CDR1 MNHEY, CDR2 SMNVEV (reference sequence). The germline V and J ends were trimmed by 5 bases and 6 bases, with 14 bases remaining between them. The CDR3 extends over 15 amino acids. The chain's CDR3 is CASSLDSVGNSPLHF. In DNA, the CDR3 is TGTGCCAGCAGTCTCGACAGCGTTGGTAATTCACCCCTCCACTTT.

About this clone itself: A junction boundary mismatches the germline segment, possibly from a read error. For the CDR3, the DNA is TGTGCCAACAGTTCTCAGGGGGTCGAGGAAGAGCAGTACTTC. Its translation: CANSSQGVEEEQYF. The gene calls are TRBV28 and TRBJ2-7, with TRBD1 matching over 7 bases. The CDR3 is 14 amino acids. The germline CDR1 and CDR2 sequences are MDHEN and SYDVKM.

This clone was picked up one time. DNA of the CDR3: TGTGCCAGCAGTTTTTGGGAGGGCCTTTCTGGGGCCAACGTCCTGACTTTC. Protein sequence: CASSFWEGLSGANVLTF. The V gene is TRBV27, the J gene TRBJ2-6; 7 bases are shared with TRBD2. The ends lost 3 bases at V and 1 base at J; junction bases unmatched: 6. In germline, CDR1 is MNHEY, CDR2 SMNVEV (reference sequence). This CDR3 has 17 amino acids.

The chain combines TRBV7-2 with TRBJ2-7; 7 bases line up with TRBD1. Germline CDR1 reads SGHTA; CDR2 reads FQGNSA. Trimming took 1 base from V and 4 from J; bases not matched to a gene: 4. The CDR3 length is 14 residues. The DNA of the CDR3 is TGTGCCAGCAGCTTAGAACAGGGGCGGTACGAGCAGTACTTC. This encodes CASSLEQGRYEQYF. Full variable domain (outside the CDR3, taken from reference TRBV7-2 and TRBJ2-7): GAGVSQSPSNKVTEKGKDVELRCDPISGHTALYWYRQSLGQGLEFLIYFQGNSAPDKSGLPSDRFSAERTGGSVSTLTIQRTQQEDSAVYLCASSLEQGRYEQYFGPGTRLTVT.

This chain connects TRBV5-4 to TRBJ2-7; 10 nucleotides agree with TRBD1. The V and J ends lost 5 bases and 1 base, in that order; junction bases with no gene match: 6. This CDR3 comprises 15 residues. The germline CDR1 and CDR2 sequences are SGHNT and YYREEE (reference sequence). CDR3 sequence reads: CASSPGQGISYEQYF. CDR3 sequence (DNA): TGTGCCAGCAGTCCGGGACAGGGGATTTCCTACGAGCAGTACTTC.

The V and J genes are TRBV11-2 and TRBJ2-5; D is perhaps TRBD1 (6 bases). The V and J ends lost 6 bases and 0 bases respectively, with 8 bases between them. The CDR3 loop spans 13 amino acids. Germline CDR1 is SGHAT and CDR2 is FQNNGV. CDR3 DNA sequence: TGTGCCAGCAGGGGGGCAAACCAAGAGACCCAGTACTTC. Protein: CASRGANQETQYF.

About this clone: At one of its ends the junction is not consistent with the germline gene, which may arise from a read error. The V and J genes are TRBV11-3 and TRBJ2-7, with 12 nucleotides matching TRBD1. The CDR3 consists of 16 residues. Germline V gene data show CDR1 as SGHNT and CDR2 as YENEEA. CDR3 sequence: CASSATGTGGFYEQYF. The CDR3 nucleotides are TGTGCCAGCAGCGCGACAGGGACAGGGGGCTTCTACGAACAGTACTTC. The full variable domain, with the rest looked up from reference TRBV11-3 and TRBJ2-7, is EAGVVQSPRYKIIEKKQPVAFWCNPISGHNTLYWYLQNLGQGPELLIRYENEEAVDDSQLPKDRFSAERLKGVDSTLKIQPAELGDSAVYLCASSATGTGGFYEQYFGPGTRLTVT.

J is TRBJ1-5 and V is TRBV5-6; 8 nucleotides align to TRBD1. V shed 0 bases, J shed 7 bases, and the junction held 6 bases outside the gene matches. The germline gives CDR1 SGHDT, CDR2 YYEEEE. This CDR3 is 15 amino acids long. The CDR3 coding sequence is TGTGCCAGCAGCTTGGCCGGACAGGGAAAGCAGCCCCAGCATTTT. It yields the protein CASSLAGQGKQPQHF.

The V call is TRBV7-2, the J call TRBJ2-7; D call uncertain. Germline values: CDR1 SGHTA, CDR2 FQGNSA. This CDR3 is 12 amino acids long. V was shortened by 6 bases and J by 4 bases, with 10 bases between the two germline ends. CDR3 sequence: CASRRNAYEQYF. The CDR3 nucleotides are TGTGCCAGCAGACGGAATGCGTACGAGCAGTACTTC.

The chain couples TRBV18 to TRBJ2-3, with D perhaps TRBD1 (5 bases). Germline loops: CDR1 KGHSH, CDR2 LQKENI. The CDR3 runs 14 residues. Trimming left V 3 bases short and J 7 bases short, with 14 bases between. The DNA for the CDR3 is TGTGCCAGCTCACCTGCCAGGGCAGCGTATACGCAGTATTTT. Its translation is CASSPARAAYTQYF.

J is TRBJ1-5 and V is TRBV30, with TRBD1 matching 8 bases. Per the germline V gene, CDR1 is GTSNPN and CDR2 is SVGIG (reference sequence). V was pared by 4 bases and J by 3 bases, with 2 bases of the junction left unmatched. The CDR3 has 13 residues. The CDR3 loop reads CAWNRGINQPQHF. The CDR3 bases are TGTGCCTGGAACAGGGGGATCAATCAGCCCCAGCATTTT.

The J gene is TRBJ1-4, the V gene TRBV18; D might be TRBD1 (5 bases). Germline V gene lookup returns CDR1 KGHSH and CDR2 LQKENI. The CDR3 runs to 15 residues. V lost 6 bases and J lost 5, with 16 bases in between. The CDR3 protein is CASSQTGTGNEKLFF. In DNA, the CDR3 is TGTGCCAGCTCTCAAACCGGGACGGGGAATGAAAAACTGTTTTTT.

This clone was seen only a few times. The chain combines TRBV11-2 with TRBJ2-7; D ambiguous. The CDR3 extends over 12 amino acids. With 2 bases removed from V and 5 bases from J, the gap between germline ends came to 7 bases. CDR1 is SGHAT and CDR2 is FQNNGV in the germline V gene. The CDR3 sequence: CASSLPPNEQYF. CDR3 coding DNA: TGTGCCAGCAGCTTACCCCCGAACGAGCAGTACTTC.

The CDR3 bases are TGTGCCAGCAGCCTAGAGGGGACAGGGGTTTACGAGCAGTACTTC. Protein sequence: CASSLEGTGVYEQYF. This chain joins TRBV4-2 and TRBJ2-7, with 10 bases fitting TRBD1. The ends lost 4 bases at V and 4 bases at J; junction bases unmatched: 7. Germline values: CDR1 LGHNA, CDR2 YNFKEQ. The CDR3 extends over 15 amino acids.

The chain is built from TRBV28 and TRBJ2-5, with 12 bases fitting TRBD2. Germline-derived CDR1 and CDR2 are MDHEN and SYDVKM. Trimming cost V 4 bases and J 4 bases; bases outside gene matches: 4. The CDR3 spans 15 residues. The CDR3 loop reads CASSSSGGAGETQYF. CDR3 coding DNA: TGTGCCAGCAGTTCTAGCGGGGGGGCAGGAGAGACCCAGTACTTC.

The chain recombines TRBV28 with TRBJ2-7; 7 bases map to TRBD1. Germline V gene sequence: CDR1 MDHEN, CDR2 SYDVKM. This CDR3 has 15 residues. V trimming: 4 bases; J trimming: 2 bases; junction bases outside the gene matches: 8. CDR3 loop: CASSSQTGLPYEQYF. The DNA for the CDR3 is TGTGCCAGCAGTTCCCAGACAGGGCTCCCCTACGAGCAGTACTTC.